The table lists the clone carrying this TCR beta chain with a count of one. The V end was cut by 8 bases, the J end by 3 bases, with 11 bases between. The germline gives CDR1 MNHEY, CDR2 SMNVEV (reference sequence). The CDR3 length is 13 residues. The data belong to a study of blood T cell repertoires in COVID-19. Background on the study: Samples representing acute and convalescent COVID-19 were sourced from the United States, Italy and Spain. PBMCs, B-cell-depleted T cells, or T cells were the source of the cDNA or gDNA that made up the material.

Per the authors' pipeline: Amplification from reference gene primers served as the basis for estimated nucleated cell counts. The protocol was immunoSEQ multiplex PCR, while the TCRdb copy is restricted to in-frame clones and leaves out a portion. V and J calls and clone size follow that table, whereas D and trimming were derived from the DNA. The sample consists of approximately 50,000 clones, roughly four fifths of them appearing once. The Seattle patients, enrolled during active infection, were followed longitudinally. The receptor comes from a man between 60 and 70 years old with COVID-19, enrolled during active disease. The chain links TRBV27 to TRBJ1-3; D not certain. Sequencing used peripheral blood. The CDR3 DNA sequence: TGTGCCAGCGGATTCGGGGTTGGAAACACCATATATTTT. Protein sequence: CASGFGVGNTIYF.